The rows below give T cell receptor beta chains drawn from one sample of a study of T cells in narcolepsy. Assay: immunoSEQ multiplex PCR; the TCRdb copy retains only in-frame clones and omits some. Here the sample spans 30,000 to 40,000 clones, around 87% being singletons. Sequenced: CD45RA- memory CD4+ T cells from PBMCs. These receptors came from a human donor with narcolepsy. CDR3s leave out the opening cysteine and the closing phenylalanine or tryptophan. A D gene is named only where the DNA matches it firmly.

V gene	J gene	D gene	CDR3 protein
TRBV28	TRBJ2-1	-	ASSLRGSWSTRRNNEQF
TRBV10-3	TRBJ1-1	TRBD1	AISTTGGAGATEAF
TRBV28	TRBJ1-5	-	ATILRPANQPQH
TRBV28	TRBJ1-5	-	ASITQGAGNQPQH
TRBV7-2	TRBJ2-5	TRBD2	ASCRGTKQETQY
TRBV2	TRBJ1-4	-	ASRRSGIGEKLF
TRBV4-2	TRBJ2-5	-	ASSQDDTGQETQY
TRBV7-7	TRBJ2-7	-	ASSFGEGPTYEQY
TRBV11-3	TRBJ2-5	-	ASSLSLSTGETQY
TRBV7-2	TRBJ2-5	TRBD2	ASSLFGGGIKETQY
TRBV18	TRBJ2-4	-	ASSPGASQGNIQY
TRBV11-3	TRBJ2-7	TRBD1	ASSSGGYYEQY
TRBV21-1	TRBJ2-1	-	ASSVRLGTSGTNEQF
TRBV10-3	TRBJ1-6	TRBD1	ATGQGPPSSYNSPLH
TRBV18	TRBJ1-1	TRBD1	ASRDRGLVAEAF
TRBV4-3	TRBJ1-5	TRBD1	ASSQDWGQRLSAQH
TRBV28	TRBJ2-5	-	ASSFGTGQY
TRBV6-8	TRBJ1-1	-	ASRNPNGTVNTEAF
TRBV9	TRBJ1-5	-	ASSVYGGQPQH
TRBV29-1	TRBJ1-2	TRBD1	SAGQGGGYT
TRBV5-1	TRBJ1-1	TRBD1	ASSPRTGGFGTEAF
TRBV2	TRBJ1-6	-	ASSPPGGGNSPLH
TRBV5-8	TRBJ2-7	-	ASSGGGGFIIGEQY
TRBV6-5	TRBJ1-1	-	ASSYTNTEAF
TRBV7-8	TRBJ2-7	TRBD1	ASSFSGGEQY
TRBV18	TRBJ2-1	TRBD2	ASSPGGGVHEQF
TRBV19	TRBJ2-1	TRBD2	ASSIGTSSYNEQF
TRBV5-4	TRBJ2-7	TRBD2	ASSLLASGGVRNEQY
TRBV9	TRBJ2-7	TRBD1	ARGQGPYEQY
TRBV28	TRBJ1-1	-	ASRGFLRGF
TRBV19	TRBJ1-2	-	ASSSRLGLVYGYT
TRBV6-1	TRBJ1-5	-	ASSDPSGRMNQPQH
TRBV4-2	TRBJ1-1	TRBD1	ASSHGATGQGAFGRPTEAF
TRBV9	TRBJ2-2	TRBD2	ASRSGSQDTGELF
TRBV5-1	TRBJ2-6	-	ASSFRGVTSPGANVLT
TRBV7-2	TRBJ2-2	TRBD2	ASSLGARLAGTTGELF
TRBV7-2	TRBJ2-2	TRBD2	ASSLRWASGRHYTGELF
TRBV6-1	TRBJ1-2	-	ASSPRSGEGYGYT
TRBV19	TRBJ2-1	TRBD2	ASSPRGGERYNEQF
TRBV5-1	TRBJ2-1	-	ASSLGVGRGGTYNEQF
TRBV2	TRBJ2-1	-	ASGKDKYEQF
TRBV6-1	TRBJ2-1	TRBD2	ASRIAGAVYNEQF
TRBV4-2	TRBJ2-2	TRBD2	ASSQELAATGELF
TRBV5-6	TRBJ1-4	-	ASSLGGQTNEKLF
TRBV7-2	TRBJ2-6	-	ASSFQGPGANVLT